This note documents a single T cell receptor beta chain sequence. What it recognizes is unknown. The data derive from a study of cytomegalovirus exposure and HLA in healthy donors. Looking at the study overall: The approximately 670 first-cohort repertoires and the 95 to 150 validation repertoires shared the same platform, a later analysis reported. Findings and caveats of the study: Confirmation in vitro established that a few CMV-associated chains were specific for CMV antigens. Listed as cytomegalovirus-associated were approximately 160 TCR beta chains. Rare sequences made up most TCRs, while some public TCRs were found in many donors.

Germline CDR1 MDHEN, CDR2 SYDVKM. This CDR3 is built from 14 residues. The V and J ends lost 4 bases and 9 bases respectively, with 18 bases between them. Clones were sequenced by immunoSEQ multiplex PCR, and TCRdb holds only the in-frame ones, with some missing. The table lists about 160,000 clones, roughly nine tenths of them singletons. The chain joins TRBV28 to TRBJ1-2; D is undetermined. The sequenced sample was PBMCs. The TCR originated in a woman aged 25 to 39 in good health and CMV-seronegative. Here the CDR3 reads CASSSYPGRSSYTF. The CDR3 bases are TGTGCCAGCAGTTCCTACCCTGGTCGTAGTAGCTACACCTTC.